The following is a T cell receptor beta chain sequence with its context. Its antigen is still unknown. No per-base quality is available; no much larger clone lies one base away. This sample was included in a study of cytotoxic CD8 clonotypes in ibrutinib-treated CLL (dated by TCRdb to about 2021). For the study in its entirety: The cohort was composed of under 12 relapsed/refractory and fewer than 16 treatment-naive patients; IGHV unmutated status was identified in roughly 17 patients. Partial responses were observed in 24 patients and complete responses in 2; after a median follow-up of about 69 months, remission was maintained in around 14 patients and progression was observed in approximately twelve. Samples at response were collected after a median of roughly twelve months of treatment, with a range of about 6 to 36 months. An average of roughly 250,000 productive templates and 80,000 to 100,000 productive rearrangements was obtained per sample. Of the 70 to 90 people in the trial, approximately 28 had longitudinal samples available. Cryopreserved peripheral blood mononuclear cells were obtained prior to treatment, at the time of response, and at either disease progression or sustained remission. Every sample from remission and from progressive disease was obtained while the patients were still on ibrutinib.

At the junction V is shortened by 3 bases and J by 7 bases, with 13 bases in between. Including the terminal cysteine and phenylalanine, the CDR3 comprises 14 residues. The kept DNA is CDR3 alone, 42 bases in frame from the first base. The CDR1 and CDR2 encoded by the germline V gene (reference sequence) are MNHEY and SMNVEV. Per the publication, the time point label means: 12 months on ibrutinib. For TCR beta library preparation, roughly 2 micrograms of genomic DNA were extracted from the cryopreserved PBMCs. Longitudinal blood samples from CLL patients on ibrutinib monotherapy were analyzed using high-throughput TCR beta sequencing. Patients were enrolled in a phase 2 open-label single-center ibrutinib monotherapy trial. On a MiSeq, deep resolution sequencing aimed for a depth between 1 in 1 million and 1 in 200,000 T cells, with each clonotype covered 10x on average. TCR beta libraries were generated with the immunoSEQ hsTCRB Kit. As for the authors' bioinformatics: ImmunoSEQ Data Assistant and ImmunoSEQ Analyzer were used for data analysis, and V, D and J genes were assigned according to IMGT definitions. Clonality, which ranges from 0 to 1, was calculated by subtracting the normalized Shannon entropy of productive rearrangement frequencies from one. Only overrepresented clonotypes making up at least 0.05% of each patient's repertoire were included in the public clonotype analysis. Repertoires from more than ten age-matched healthy donors in immuneACCESS were used as clonality controls. The immuneACCESS repertoire file appears here via TCRdb, limited to in-frame rearrangements. These files lack a portion of the clones; in checked studies, under half of the deficit traces to unresolved V genes, and the cause of the others is not known. The DNA gave D and trimming, while V, J and clone size come from that table. The sample records about 130,000 clones, 79% of which are singletons. The top ten hold about 13% of the sample.

What the work shows at the level of the full study, not this receptor alone: Baseline clonality was found to be higher than that of age-matched healthy donors and was strongly correlated with circulating CD8+ T-cell counts. Public clonotypes were found to be uncommon and were observed to contract or remain stable during treatment; the increase in clonality was shown to reflect expansion of private clonotypes at ibrutinib response. Sampling times were not matched between sustained-remission and progressing patients, and lymph node repertoires were not studied. Clonality increased at ibrutinib response, stayed stable in sustained remission, and fell back toward baseline at progression.

The sequence links TRBV27 to TRBJ1-5; no D gene can be assigned with confidence. The receptor comes from a human donor with chronic lymphocytic leukemia. The sample consisted of PBMCs, taken after 12 months of ibrutinib treatment. The nucleotide sequence is given as TGTGCCAGCAGTTTTGGGGTGGGAGGGCAGCCCCAGCATTTT. The translation is CASSFGVGGQPQHF.